A selection of T cell receptor beta chains follows, all from one sample in a study of metastatic and nonmetastatic thyroid tumors. TCRdb used MiXCR to call clones anew from the PCR reads. Seen here are 25,000 to 35,000 clones, roughly 15% observed once, and the top ten hold around 5%. The specimen was blood. The receptors originated from a female donor with papillary thyroid cancer or a benign thyroid nodule (not recorded which). Some clones in this sample may be carry-over from other donors' samples. Both conserved end residues are part of each CDR3. The order of the fields is V gene, D gene, clone size, J gene, CDR3 DNA, CDR3 protein. A D gene is named only where the DNA matches it firmly. Some rows have no size entry. The others give once, few or many, or a class for an expanded clone.

TRBV6-2/TRBV6-3	TRBD2	.	TRBJ2-7	TGTGCCAGCAGTTCGACTAGCGGGAGAGGGGCCCTCTACGAGCAGTACTTC	CASSSTSGRGALYEQYF
TRBV3-1	.	many	TRBJ2-7	TGTGCCAGCAGCCTATATTACGAGCAGTACTTC	CASSLYYEQYF
TRBV5-8	.	many	TRBJ2-2	TGTGCCAGCAGCGCGCCGGGACGAGATGGCACCGGGGAGCTGTTTTTT	CASSAPGRDGTGELFF
TRBV12-3/TRBV12-4	TRBD1	few	TRBJ1-2	TGTGCCAGCAGTTTAGATGGGACAGGGGGCGAGTATGGCTACACCTTC	CASSLDGTGGEYGYTF
TRBV5-4	.	few	TRBJ2-5	TGTGCCAGCAGCCCAGTTTTCGGGGGCAGGGACCAAGAGACCCAGTACTTC	CASSPVFGGRDQETQYF
TRBV6-1	.	medium-sized	TRBJ2-7	TGTGCCAGCATAGAGTCCTACGAGCAGTACTTC	CASIESYEQYF
TRBV6-1	.	.	TRBJ2-1	TGTGCCAGCAGTGTAAACGTTTACAATGAGCAGTTCTTC	CASSVNVYNEQFF
TRBV30	TRBD2	many	TRBJ2-5	TGTGCCTGGAGTGTACTAGCGGGAGAGAGTCGAGGGACCCAGTACTTC	CAWSVLAGESRGTQYF
TRBV6-6	.	few	TRBJ2-6	TGTGCCAGCAGTTACTCGCGAGGGGCTGGGGCCAACGTCCTGACTTTC	CASSYSRGAGANVLTF
TRBV4-2	TRBD2	many	TRBJ2-1	TGTGCCAGCAGCCCGGGAGGGGGGAATGAGCAGTTCTTC	CASSPGGGNEQFF
TRBV2	.	many	TRBJ1-2	TGTGCCAGTCAAGCGGACGGCGCTGGCGGCTACACCTTC	CASQADGAGGYTF
TRBV28	TRBD1	medium-sized	TRBJ1-1	TGTGCCAGCAGAACATTGACAGGGATTGGGAACACTGAAGCTTTCTTT	CASRTLTGIGNTEAFF
TRBV14	TRBD1	.	TRBJ2-1	TGTGCCAGCAGCAAGGGACAGGGGGCAAGCCCACAGCAGTTCTTC	CASSKGQGASPQQFF
TRBV4-2	.	many	TRBJ2-5	TGTGCCAGCAGCCAAGCGTCCGGACTCCAAGAGACCCAGTACTTC	CASSQASGLQETQYF
TRBV19	.	.	TRBJ1-6	TGTGCCAGTAGTATCCGGGAGGGACTGCAAAATTCACCCCTCCACTTT	CASSIREGLQNSPLHF
TRBV7-7	.	.	TRBJ2-5	TGTGCCAGCAGCTTTACAGGAAAAGAGACCCAGTACTTC	CASSFTGKETQYF
TRBV24-1	.	few	TRBJ2-3	TGTGCCACCAGTGCTAGTGTCCGGGGGATCGCAGATACGCAGTATTTT	CATSASVRGIADTQYF
TRBV11-2	TRBD1	.	TRBJ1-3	TGTGCCAGCAGCCCTCCCAGGACAGGGACTGGAAACACCATATATTTT	CASSPPRTGTGNTIYF
TRBV20-1	.	many	TRBJ1-2	TGCAGTGCTAGAGATTCCCGGACAAACTATGGCTACACCTTC	CSARDSRTNYGYTF
TRBV7-3	TRBD2	many	TRBJ2-1	TGTGCCAGCAGCGCCCGGACTAGCGGCGATGAGCAGTTCTTC	CASSARTSGDEQFF
TRBV7-9	.	many	TRBJ2-1	TGTGCCAGCAGCGGACAGGGTAGCCCCGGGGGGGAGCAGTTCTTC	CASSGQGSPGGEQFF
TRBV20-1	.	many	TRBJ1-5	TGCAGTGCTAGAGAGGGGGGGCTGGATGGGCCCCAGCATTTT	CSAREGGLDGPQHF
TRBV4-2	TRBD2	.	TRBJ2-7	TGTGCCAGCAGCCAAGACCTACTAGCGTATCTAGCCTACGAGCAGTACTTC	CASSQDLLAYLAYEQYF
TRBV9	.	many	TRBJ1-1	TGTGCCAGCAGCGTCGAGGTGGGGACTGAAGCTTTCTTT	CASSVEVGTEAFF
TRBV5-4	TRBD2	many	TRBJ2-1	TGTGCCAGCAGCGTATTTGCGGGGGGGTACAATGAGCAGTTCTTC	CASSVFAGGYNEQFF
TRBV15	TRBD1	many	TRBJ2-2	TGTGCCACCAGTCTGGACAGGGGGAAGGTCGGGGAGCTGTTTTTT	CATSLDRGKVGELFF
TRBV6-2/TRBV6-3	.	.	TRBJ2-1	TGTGCCAGCAGACTCCCATTTGGAGACTATGAGCAGTTCTTC	CASRLPFGDYEQFF
TRBV18	.	.	TRBJ1-6	TGTGCCAGCTCAACAGACGGCAATTCACCCCTCCACTTT	CASSTDGNSPLHF
TRBV5-4	.	many	TRBJ2-7	TGTGCCAGCAGCTCCTTCAGGTCTGGCGAGCAGTACTTC	CASSSFRSGEQYF
TRBV5-5	TRBD2	many	TRBJ2-5	TGTGCCAGCCACGGGGGGGTAGCGGACTCGTGGGAGACCCAGTACTTC	CASHGGVADSWETQYF
TRBV15	TRBD2	.	TRBJ2-3	TGTGCCACCAGCAGAGTCTGGGCGGGGGGTGCCCGAGTGGATACGCAGTATTTT	CATSRVWAGGARVDTQYF
TRBV7-2	TRBD2	many	TRBJ2-3	TGTGCCACCCGGGGCGGGGGGGCCCCAGATACGCAGTATTTT	CATRGGGAPDTQYF
TRBV27	TRBD1	few	TRBJ2-5	TGTGCCAGCAGTTTTCAGGACAGGAGGAGGGAGACCCAGTACTTC	CASSFQDRRRETQYF
TRBV18	TRBD2	.	TRBJ2-1	TGTGCCAGCTCACCTACTAGCGGGGGGACCAATGAGCAGTTCTTC	CASSPTSGGTNEQFF
TRBV7-7	.	many	TRBJ2-1	TGTGCCAGCAGCTCCGAAGGGTTCAATGAGCAGTTCTTC	CASSSEGFNEQFF
TRBV20-1	.	.	TRBJ1-2	TGCAGTTCTAGAGATGCAGTTTATGGCTACACCTTC	CSSRDAVYGYTF
TRBV4-1	.	.	TRBJ1-2	TGCGCCAGCAGCCAAGAGTGGACAACCTATGGCTACACCTTC	CASSQEWTTYGYTF
TRBV9	TRBD2	many	TRBJ2-1	TGTGCCAGCAGCGTAGTCCCGACTAGCGGGATTAACAATGAGCAGTTCTTC	CASSVVPTSGINNEQFF
TRBV30	.	.	TRBJ2-1	TGTGCCTGGAGTGCGACTAGTATGAATGAGCAGTTCTTC	CAWSATSMNEQFF
TRBV14	TRBD1	.	TRBJ2-4	TGTGCCAGCAGCCACGGACAGGGGCTAGCCAAAAACATTCAGTACTTC	CASSHGQGLAKNIQYF
TRBV5-4	.	few	TRBJ1-6	TGTGCCAGCAGCTTGGCCGGACTGTTTAATTCACCCCTCCACTTT	CASSLAGLFNSPLHF
TRBV12-3/TRBV12-4	.	medium-sized	TRBJ2-3	TGTGCCAGCAGTTTAGCGCAGGTTAGAACAGATACGCAGTATTTT	CASSLAQVRTDTQYF
TRBV5-6	TRBD1	.	TRBJ1-2	TGTGCCAGCAGCTTGGGACAGGGGATAGTCTACACCTTC	CASSLGQGIVYTF
TRBV20-1	TRBD2	.	TRBJ2-5	TGCAGTGCCCCCCTCCCGGGACTAGAGCCTAGGGAGACCCAGTACTTC	CSAPLPGLEPRETQYF
TRBV2	TRBD1	few	TRBJ2-1	TGTGCCGGCAGGGGGTTCGGGGTCTACAATGAGCAGTTCTTC	CAGRGFGVYNEQFF
TRBV19	.	many	TRBJ2-5	TGTGCCAGTAGTGGGGGAGGACGACAAGAGACCCAGTACTTC	CASSGGGRQETQYF
TRBV2	TRBD1	.	TRBJ1-6	TGTGCCAGCAGTGAAATTGGGACAGGGGCCAATAATTCACCCCTCCACTTT	CASSEIGTGANNSPLHF
TRBV11-2	TRBD1	many	TRBJ1-2	TGTGCCAGCAGTCCTGACAGGGGAGACACCTTC	CASSPDRGDTF